Below, 4 T cell receptor beta chains from the same sample are listed, as sequenced in a study of vaccination effects on CD4 cells after COVID-19. Profiled with immunoSEQ multiplex PCR; TCRdb holds only in-frame clones, not every one. The sample holds roughly 65,000 clones, around 77% seen once. No antigen has been assigned to these receptors. Ahead of sequencing, the ViraFEST assay grew antigen-specific CD4+ T cells using viral peptide pools. Having been cultured for less than 12 days, the cells underwent CD4+ T cell isolation. People in the vaccine group had not been infected with SARS-CoV-2 before, and their nucleocapsid antibodies were negative. The material sequenced was CD4+ T cells from PBMCs cultured with HCoV-NL63 spike peptides, taken before COVID-19 vaccination. These receptors all stem from a human donor who received a COVID-19 vaccine.

The rearrangement uses TRBV4-1 and TRBJ1-2; D remains unclear. The CDR3 is 16 residues long. Germline loops: CDR1 MGHRA, CDR2 YSYEKL. Trimming cost V 0 bases and J 6 bases, with 17 bases left between them. For the CDR3, the DNA is TGCGCCAGCAGCCAAGAAAAGGTACCGACCTCGGATGGCTACACCTTC. It encodes CASSQEKVPTSDGYTF.

The chain links TRBV3-1 (or the pseudogene TRBV3-2) to TRBJ2-3, with D hard to call. Per the germline V gene, CDR1 is LGHDT and CDR2 is YNNKEL (reference sequence). This CDR3 comprises 14 residues. Between the trimmed V and J ends, which lost 2 bases and 4 bases, there was a span of 10 bases. This chain's CDR3 is CASSQSRLADTQYF. The DNA for the CDR3 is TGTGCCAGCAGCCAATCGAGACTGGCAGATACGCAGTATTTT.

The CDR3 sequence: CASSEEAGGNTIYF. The DNA of the CDR3 is TGTGCCAGCAGTGAAGAAGCTGGTGGAAACACCATATATTTT. The V and J genes are TRBV6-1 and TRBJ1-3, with unresolved D. The CDR3 is 14 residues long. The V gene lost 1 base and the J gene lost 3 bases, with 7 bases spanning the gap. Germline CDR1 MNHNS, CDR2 SASEGT.

J is TRBJ1-6 and V is TRBV19; tentatively, D is TRBD1 (6 bases). Germline CDR1 reads LNHDA; CDR2 reads SQIVND (reference sequence). The CDR3 has 15 residues. The V and J ends lost 7 bases and 5 bases respectively, with 15 bases between them. DNA for the CDR3: TGTGCCAGTAACCCGGGGGGCAGGAATAATTCACCCCTCCACTTT. Residues: CASNPGGRNNSPLHF. The full variable domain, rest sourced from reference TRBV19 and TRBJ1-6, is DGGITQSPKYLFRKEGQNVTLSCEQNLNHDAMYWYRQDPGQGLRLIYYSQIVNDFQKGDIAEGYSVSREKKESFPLTVTSAQKNPTAFYLCASNPGGRNNSPLHFGNGTRLTVT.